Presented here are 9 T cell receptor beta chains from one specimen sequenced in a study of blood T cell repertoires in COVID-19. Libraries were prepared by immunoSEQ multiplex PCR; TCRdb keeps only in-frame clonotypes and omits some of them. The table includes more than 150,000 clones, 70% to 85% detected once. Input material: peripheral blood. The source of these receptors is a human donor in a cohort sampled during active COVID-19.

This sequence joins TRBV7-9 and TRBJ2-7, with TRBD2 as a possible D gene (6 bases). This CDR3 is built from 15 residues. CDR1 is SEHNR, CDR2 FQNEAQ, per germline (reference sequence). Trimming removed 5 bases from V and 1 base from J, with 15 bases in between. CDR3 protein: CASSPKVGRSYEQYF. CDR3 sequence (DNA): TGTGCCAGCAGCCCTAAAGTGGGGAGGTCCTACGAGCAGTACTTC.

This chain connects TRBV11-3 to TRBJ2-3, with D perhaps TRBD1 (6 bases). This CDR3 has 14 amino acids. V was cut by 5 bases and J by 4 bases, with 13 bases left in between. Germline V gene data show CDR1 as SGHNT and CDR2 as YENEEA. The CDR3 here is CASSQRDTSDTQYF. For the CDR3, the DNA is TGTGCCAGCAGCCAACGGGACACCTCAGATACGCAGTATTTT.

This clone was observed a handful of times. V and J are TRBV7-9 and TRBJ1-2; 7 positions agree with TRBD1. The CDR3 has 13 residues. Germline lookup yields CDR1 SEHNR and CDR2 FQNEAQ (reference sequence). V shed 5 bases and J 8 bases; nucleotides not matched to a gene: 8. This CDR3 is CASSATGVAGYTF. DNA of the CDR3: TGTGCCAGCAGCGCAACAGGGGTTGCCGGCTACACCTTC.

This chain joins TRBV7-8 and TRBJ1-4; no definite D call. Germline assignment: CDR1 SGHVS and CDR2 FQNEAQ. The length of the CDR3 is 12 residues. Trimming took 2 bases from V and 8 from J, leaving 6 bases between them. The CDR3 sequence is CASSLFQEKLFF. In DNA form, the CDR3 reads TGTGCCAGCAGCTTATTTCAGGAAAAACTGTTTTTT.

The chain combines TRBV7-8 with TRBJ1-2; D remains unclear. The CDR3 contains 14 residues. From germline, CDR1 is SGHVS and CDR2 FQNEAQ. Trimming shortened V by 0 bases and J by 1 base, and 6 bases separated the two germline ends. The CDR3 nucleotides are TGTGCCAGCAGCTTAGCGCCGGTTAACTATGGCTACACCTTC. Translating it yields CASSLAPVNYGYTF.

The CDR3 sequence: CASSDSGQGNFNFEKLFF. The CDR3 bases are TGTGCCAGCAGTGACTCGGGACAGGGCAACTTTAACTTTGAAAAACTGTTTTTT. The genes are TRBV6-4 and TRBJ1-4; TRBD1 matches 9 bases. The CDR3 is made up of 18 amino acids. Germline V gene data show CDR1 as MRHNA and CDR2 as SNTAGT. Trimming at V came to 0 bases and at J to 7 bases, leaving 12 bases not matched to a gene.

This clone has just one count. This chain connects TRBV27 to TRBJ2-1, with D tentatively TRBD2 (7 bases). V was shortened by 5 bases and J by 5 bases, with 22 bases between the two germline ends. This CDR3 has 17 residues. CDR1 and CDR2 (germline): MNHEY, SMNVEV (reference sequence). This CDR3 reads CASSLRRVGGLDNEQFF. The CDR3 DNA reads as TGTGCCAGCAGTCTACGGCGAGTGGGGGGGCTGGACAATGAGCAGTTCTTC.

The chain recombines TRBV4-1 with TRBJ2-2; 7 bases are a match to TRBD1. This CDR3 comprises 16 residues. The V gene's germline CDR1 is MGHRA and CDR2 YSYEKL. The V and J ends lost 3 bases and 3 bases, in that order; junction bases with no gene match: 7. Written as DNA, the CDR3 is TGCGCCAGCAGCCATGGAAGACAGGGATACACCGGGGAGCTGTTTTTT. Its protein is CASSHGRQGYTGELFF.

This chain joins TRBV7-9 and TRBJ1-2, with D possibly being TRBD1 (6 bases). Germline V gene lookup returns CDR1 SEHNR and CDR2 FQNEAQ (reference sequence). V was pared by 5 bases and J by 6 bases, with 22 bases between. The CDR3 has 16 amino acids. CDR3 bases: TGTGCCAGCAGCGACCGGGACACGATGACTTCTCATGGCTACACCTTC. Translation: CASSDRDTMTSHGYTF.